This is a list of T cell receptor beta chains from one sample in a study of T cells in Graves' hyperthyroidism and ophthalmopathy. TCRdb called the multiplex PCR reads again in MiXCR, with one record for every CDR3 protein. The sample carries 500,000 to 550,000 distinct CDR3 sequences, less than 25% recorded once. Material: blood. These receptors came from a young man with Graves' hyperthyroidism. Both conserved end residues are part of each CDR3. Each record gives: V gene, J gene, clone size, D gene, CDR3 DNA, CDR3 protein. The D gene is left open where the match is weak. Part of the rows lack a size; the others show once, few, many or a class for expanded clones.

v_gene: TRBV30; j_gene: TRBJ2-7; abundance: -; d_gene: -; CDR3nt: TGTGCCTGGAGTGTCTGGGGCCCCGGTGACTACGAGCAGTACTTC; CDR3aa: CAWSVWGPGDYEQYF
v_gene: TRBV29-1; j_gene: TRBJ2-4; abundance: many; d_gene: -; CDR3nt: TGCAGCGTTGTGAGCAAAAACATTCAGTACTTC; CDR3aa: CSVVSKNIQYF
v_gene: TRBV3-1; j_gene: TRBJ1-2; abundance: -; d_gene: TRBD1; CDR3nt: TGTGCCAGCAGCCAAGGAGGGACAGGGGTGTTGGGCTACACCTTC; CDR3aa: CASSQGGTGVLGYTF
v_gene: TRBV7-2; j_gene: TRBJ1-1; abundance: many; d_gene: -; CDR3nt: TGTGCCAGCAGCGCATATCGGGGGACCTACGAAGCTTTCTTT; CDR3aa: CASSAYRGTYEAFF
v_gene: TRBV6-1; j_gene: TRBJ1-5; abundance: -; d_gene: -; CDR3nt: TGTTCCAGCAGTGAACAGTGTTTGAATCAGCCCCAGCATTTT; CDR3aa: CSSSEQCLNQPQHF
v_gene: TRBV6-5; j_gene: TRBJ1-5; abundance: many; d_gene: -; CDR3nt: TGTGCCAGCAGTTCCCGGGACACTAATAGCAATCAGCCCCAGCATTTT; CDR3aa: CASSSRDTNSNQPQHF
v_gene: TRBV28; j_gene: TRBJ2-7; abundance: -; d_gene: -; CDR3nt: TGTGCCAGCAAGGAGGGCCCGACCGGTAAGGAGCAGTACTTC; CDR3aa: CASKEGPTGKEQYF
v_gene: TRBV20-1; j_gene: TRBJ2-7; abundance: many; d_gene: -; CDR3nt: TGCAGTGCTAGAGTACCTCCTCTTCACGAGCAGTACTTC; CDR3aa: CSARVPPLHEQYF
v_gene: TRBV6-4; j_gene: TRBJ1-5; abundance: many; d_gene: -; CDR3nt: TGTGCCAGCTACCGGACCTACCTCCATGGCAATCAGCCCCAGCATTTT; CDR3aa: CASYRTYLHGNQPQHF
v_gene: TRBV10-3; j_gene: TRBJ1-1; abundance: few; d_gene: -; CDR3nt: TGTGCCATCAGTACGGTCCAATCCCTTGGAGCTTTCTTT; CDR3aa: CAISTVQSLGAFF
v_gene: TRBV30; j_gene: TRBJ1-5; abundance: many; d_gene: -; CDR3nt: TGTGCCTGGAGTCTAGTAACAGCGGGCAATCAGCCCCAGCATTTT; CDR3aa: CAWSLVTAGNQPQHF
v_gene: TRBV5-1; j_gene: TRBJ1-1; abundance: -; d_gene: TRBD1; CDR3nt: TGCGCCAGCAGCCTGAGACAGGGGGATGGCACTGAAGCTTTCTTT; CDR3aa: CASSLRQGDGTEAFF
v_gene: TRBV12-5; j_gene: TRBJ2-7; abundance: -; d_gene: -; CDR3nt: TGTGCTAGTGGTTTGCCACAGTCCTCTCTCTTACGCGCGCCGGCTGTCACGCAGTACTTC; CDR3aa: CASGLPQSSLLRAPAVTQYF
v_gene: TRBV28; j_gene: TRBJ1-5; abundance: many; d_gene: -; CDR3nt: TGTGCCAGCAGTTTATTCGAACAGCGCGCCCATCAGCCCCAGCATTTT; CDR3aa: CASSLFEQRAHQPQHF
v_gene: TRBV27; j_gene: TRBJ1-2; abundance: many; d_gene: TRBD1; CDR3nt: TGTGCCAGCCCTTCTCAGGGGGGGCTCATCTTC; CDR3aa: CASPSQGGLIF
v_gene: TRBV28; j_gene: TRBJ1-1; abundance: -; d_gene: -; CDR3nt: TGTGCCAGCAGTTTGCTGGGACGGAGGCCCGCTTTCTTT; CDR3aa: CASSLLGRRPAFF
v_gene: TRBV6-5; j_gene: TRBJ2-4; abundance: many; d_gene: TRBD1; CDR3nt: TGTGCCAGCAGTTTAAACTGGAGACAGGGGGCAAATTGGTACTTC; CDR3aa: CASSLNWRQGANWYF
v_gene: TRBV28; j_gene: TRBJ2-7; abundance: -; d_gene: -; CDR3nt: TGTGCCAGCACCAACAGGCGGGTCGTAAACTCCTACGAGCAGTACTTC; CDR3aa: CASTNRRVVNSYEQYF
v_gene: TRBV7-2; j_gene: TRBJ2-5; abundance: -; d_gene: -; CDR3nt: TGTGCCAGCAGCCCCTGGAGAAGCGCCTACCAAGAGACCCAGTACTTC; CDR3aa: CASSPWRSAYQETQYF
v_gene: TRBV20-1; j_gene: TRBJ1-3; abundance: few; d_gene: TRBD1; CDR3nt: TGCAGTGCTTGGACAGGGGGCACCTCAGATTCTGGAAACACCATATATTTT; CDR3aa: CSAWTGGTSDSGNTIYF
v_gene: TRBV19; j_gene: TRBJ2-7; abundance: many; d_gene: -; CDR3nt: TGTGCCAGTAGTATCTACAACGGCGACTACGAGCAGTACTTC; CDR3aa: CASSIYNGDYEQYF
v_gene: TRBV4-2; j_gene: TRBJ2-2; abundance: few; d_gene: -; CDR3nt: TGTGCCAGCAGCCAAGAATCGAAGGGCGGGGAGCTGTTTTTT; CDR3aa: CASSQESKGGELFF
v_gene: TRBV27; j_gene: TRBJ2-7; abundance: many; d_gene: -; CDR3nt: TGTGCCAGCAGTTTAGCAACGGGACGCGGGTTCTACGAGCAGTACTTC; CDR3aa: CASSLATGRGFYEQYF
v_gene: TRBV30; j_gene: TRBJ1-1; abundance: many; d_gene: -; CDR3nt: TGTGCCTGGAGGGACGGGGTGAACACTGAAGCTTTCTTT; CDR3aa: CAWRDGVNTEAFF
v_gene: TRBV6-1; j_gene: TRBJ2-7; abundance: many; d_gene: -; CDR3nt: TGTGCCAGCAGCCGCCTAGGGAACTACGAGCAGTACTTC; CDR3aa: CASSRLGNYEQYF
v_gene: TRBV7-2; j_gene: TRBJ1-5; abundance: -; d_gene: -; CDR3nt: TGTGCCAGCAGCATGAGGGGGGGCAATCAGCCCCAGCATTTT; CDR3aa: CASSMRGGNQPQHF
v_gene: TRBV12-3/TRBV12-4; j_gene: TRBJ2-7; abundance: many; d_gene: TRBD1; CDR3nt: TGTGCCAGCAGTTTATATGGACAGGGGATTATGGGGCAGTACTTC; CDR3aa: CASSLYGQGIMGQYF
v_gene: TRBV19; j_gene: TRBJ1-2; abundance: -; d_gene: TRBD1; CDR3nt: TGTGCCAGTAGTCTACTGGGACAGCCGACCCACCCCTCTCGAATCTATGGCTACACCTTC; CDR3aa: CASSLLGQPTHPSRIYGYTF
v_gene: TRBV6-2/TRBV6-3; j_gene: TRBJ1-5; abundance: many; d_gene: TRBD1; CDR3nt: TGTGCCACGGTTGGACAGGGCATCAATCAGCCCCAGCATTTT; CDR3aa: CATVGQGINQPQHF
v_gene: TRBV5-1; j_gene: TRBJ2-5; abundance: -; d_gene: -; CDR3nt: TGCGCCAGCAGCTTGTATTATGGGTTGGCCCAGTACTTC; CDR3aa: CASSLYYGLAQYF
v_gene: TRBV12-3/TRBV12-4; j_gene: TRBJ2-5; abundance: -; d_gene: -; CDR3nt: TGTGCCAGCAGTTCCGGACAGAACCAGTACTTC; CDR3aa: CASSSGQNQYF
v_gene: TRBV12-3/TRBV12-4; j_gene: TRBJ2-3; abundance: many; d_gene: -; CDR3nt: TGTGCCAGCACCCTGGAACCCGGGGACGGCACAGATACGCAGTATTTT; CDR3aa: CASTLEPGDGTDTQYF
v_gene: TRBV2; j_gene: TRBJ2-7; abundance: many; d_gene: -; CDR3nt: TGTGCCAGCATCCCAAGGATCCGTCTGGTGGACGAGCAGTACTTC; CDR3aa: CASIPRIRLVDEQYF
v_gene: TRBV12-5; j_gene: TRBJ1-1; abundance: many; d_gene: TRBD1; CDR3nt: TGTGCTAGTGCAGCCTGGGGACAGGGTAAAACTGAAGCTTTCTTT; CDR3aa: CASAAWGQGKTEAFF
v_gene: TRBV12-3/TRBV12-4; j_gene: TRBJ1-6; abundance: many; d_gene: -; CDR3nt: TGTGCCAGCAGTTACGGCAGCCGATCACCCCTCCACTTT; CDR3aa: CASSYGSRSPLHF
v_gene: TRBV6-2/TRBV6-3; j_gene: TRBJ1-2; abundance: many; d_gene: -; CDR3nt: TGTGCCAGCAGGGCAGCACCCTATGGCTACACCTTC; CDR3aa: CASRAAPYGYTF
v_gene: TRBV27; j_gene: TRBJ2-5; abundance: many; d_gene: -; CDR3nt: TGTGCCAGCAGTTCCTCGTTGGGTCCAGAGACCCAGTACTTC; CDR3aa: CASSSSLGPETQYF
v_gene: TRBV29-1; j_gene: TRBJ1-1; abundance: many; d_gene: -; CDR3nt: TGCAGCACCGACACTGAAGCTTTCTTT; CDR3aa: CSTDTEAFF
v_gene: TRBV11-2; j_gene: TRBJ2-5; abundance: many; d_gene: -; CDR3nt: TGTGCCAGCAGCTTAGTACAGGGTCAAGAGACCCAGTACTTC; CDR3aa: CASSLVQGQETQYF
v_gene: TRBV30; j_gene: TRBJ2-2; abundance: -; d_gene: TRBD1; CDR3nt: TGTGCCTGGAGCCGAGGGACAGGCCGCACCGGGGAGCTGTTTTTT; CDR3aa: CAWSRGTGRTGELFF